This TCR beta chain comes out of a study of blood T cell repertoires in COVID-19. Looking at the study overall: Italy, Spain and the United States were the sources of the convalescent and acute COVID-19 samples. PBMCs, B-cell-depleted T cells, or T cells provided the cDNA or gDNA that made up the material.

As processed by the authors: Amplification with reference gene primers provided the estimates of nucleated cell counts. Using immunoSEQ multiplex PCR, the repertoire was profiled, and TCRdb retains in-frame clones only, with some absent. The DNA gave D and trimming, while V, J and clone size come from that table. The sample holds about 28,000 clones, 85% seen once. J gave up 7 bases and V 6 bases, and 5 bases lay outside the gene matches. The germline V gene encodes CDR1 LGHDT and CDR2 YNNKEL (reference sequence). This CDR3 contains 14 residues. The TCR sequence derives from a human donor in a cohort sampled during active COVID-19. Material for sequencing was peripheral blood. The chain links TRBV3-1 (or the pseudogene TRBV3-2) to TRBJ2-1, with 11 nucleotides matching TRBD2. In DNA, the CDR3 is TGTGCCAGCAGATTAGCGGGGGGGAGGAATGAGCAGTTCTTC. Amino acid sequence: CASRLAGGRNEQFF.